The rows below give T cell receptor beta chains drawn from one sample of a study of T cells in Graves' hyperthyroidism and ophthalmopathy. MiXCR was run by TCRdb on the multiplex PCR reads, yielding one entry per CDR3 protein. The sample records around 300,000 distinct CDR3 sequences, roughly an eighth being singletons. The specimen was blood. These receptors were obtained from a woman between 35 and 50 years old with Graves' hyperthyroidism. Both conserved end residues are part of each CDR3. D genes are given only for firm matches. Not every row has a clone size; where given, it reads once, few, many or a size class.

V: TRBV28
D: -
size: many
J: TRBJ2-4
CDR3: CASSFPPEGRRNIQYF
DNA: TGTGCCAGCAGTTTCCCCCCCGAGGGGCGAAGAAACATTCAGTACTTC

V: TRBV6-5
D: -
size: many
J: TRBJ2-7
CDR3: CASSYRQGTEQYF
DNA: TGTGCCAGCAGTTACCGGCAGGGAACCGAGCAGTACTTC

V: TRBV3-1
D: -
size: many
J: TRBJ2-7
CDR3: CASSRGLPYEQYF
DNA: TGTGCCAGCAGCCGCGGACTGCCCTACGAGCAGTACTTC

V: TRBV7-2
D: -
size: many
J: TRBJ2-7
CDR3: CASSLAVGEFYEQYF
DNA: TGTGCCAGCAGCTTAGCGGTGGGAGAGTTCTACGAGCAGTACTTC

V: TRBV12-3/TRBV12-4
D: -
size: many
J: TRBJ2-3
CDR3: CASSPRGTVFTDTQYF
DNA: TGTGCCAGCAGTCCACGGGGGACAGTATTCACAGATACGCAGTATTTT

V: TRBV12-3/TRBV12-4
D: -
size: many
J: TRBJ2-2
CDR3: CAIDGRGTGELFF
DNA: TGTGCCATCGACGGCCGGGGCACCGGGGAGCTGTTTTTT

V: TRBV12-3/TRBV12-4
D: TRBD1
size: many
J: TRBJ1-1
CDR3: CASSSTGSPEAFF
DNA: TGTGCCAGCAGCTCGACAGGGTCTCCTGAAGCTTTCTTT

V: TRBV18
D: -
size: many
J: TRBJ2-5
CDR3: CASSPNTLETQYF
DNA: TGTGCCAGCTCACCCAACACTCTAGAGACCCAGTACTTC

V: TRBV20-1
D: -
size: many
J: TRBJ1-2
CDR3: CSARVGREAGYTF
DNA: TGCAGTGCTAGAGTTGGGCGAGAGGCCGGCTACACCTTC

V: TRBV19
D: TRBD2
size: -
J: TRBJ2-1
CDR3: CASSFRGGYNEQFF
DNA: TGTGCCAGTAGTTTCCGGGGGGGCTACAATGAGCAGTTCTTC

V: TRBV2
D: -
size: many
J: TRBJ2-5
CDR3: CASSENQETQYF
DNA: TGTGCCAGCAGCGAGAACCAAGAGACCCAGTACTTC

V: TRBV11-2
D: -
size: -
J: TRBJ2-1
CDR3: CASSPTEGPLGLEQFF
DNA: TGTGCCAGCAGCCCGACAGAAGGCCCATTAGGTCTTGAGCAGTTCTTC

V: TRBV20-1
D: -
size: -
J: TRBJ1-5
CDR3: CSAERTDLNQPQHF
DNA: TGCAGTGCCGAAAGGACGGACTTAAATCAGCCCCAGCATTTT

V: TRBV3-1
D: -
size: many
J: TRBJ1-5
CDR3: CASSPLSGSNQPQHF
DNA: TGTGCCAGCAGCCCTCTGTCCGGGAGCAATCAGCCCCAGCATTTT

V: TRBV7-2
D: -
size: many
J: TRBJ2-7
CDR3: CASSPEGGSQHEQYF
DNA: TGTGCCAGCAGCCCCGAGGGGGGGTCTCAGCACGAGCAGTACTTC

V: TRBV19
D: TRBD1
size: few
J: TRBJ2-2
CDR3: CASNRGIGNTGELFF
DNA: TGTGCCAGTAACAGGGGAATAGGGAACACCGGGGAGCTGTTTTTT

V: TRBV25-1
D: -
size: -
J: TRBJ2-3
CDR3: CASMNEGSTDTQYF
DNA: TGTGCCAGCATGAATGAGGGGAGCACAGATACGCAGTATTTT

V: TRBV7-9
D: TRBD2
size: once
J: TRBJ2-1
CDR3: CASYPGLAAISSYNEQFF
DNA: TGCGCCAGCTACCCGGGACTAGCGGCAATAAGCTCCTACAATGAGCAGTTCTTC

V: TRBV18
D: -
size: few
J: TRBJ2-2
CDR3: CASSPPHMPGELFF
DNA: TGTGCCAGCTCACCACCGCACATGCCCGGGGAGCTGTTTTTT

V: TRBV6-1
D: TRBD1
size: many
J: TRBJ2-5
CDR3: CAGGQGETQYF
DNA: TGTGCCGGCGGACAGGGGGAGACCCAGTACTTC

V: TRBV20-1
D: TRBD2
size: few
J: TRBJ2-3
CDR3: CSASPAGGWTDTQYF
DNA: TGCAGTGCTAGCCCGGCGGGAGGGTGGACAGATACGCAGTATTTT

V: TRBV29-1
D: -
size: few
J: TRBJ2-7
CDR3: CSVVGQMDTYEQYF
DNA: TGCAGCGTTGTTGGGCAGATGGACACCTACGAGCAGTACTTC

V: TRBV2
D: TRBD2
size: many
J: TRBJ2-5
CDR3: CASTPRRTSSQETQYF
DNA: TGTGCCAGCACACCCAGAAGGACTAGCAGCCAAGAGACCCAGTACTTC

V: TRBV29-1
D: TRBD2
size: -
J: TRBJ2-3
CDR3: CSVRLALGPDTQYF
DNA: TGCAGCGTTAGACTAGCGCTAGGGCCAGATACGCAGTATTTT

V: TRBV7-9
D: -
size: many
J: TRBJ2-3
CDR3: CASSSPDKPDTQYF
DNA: TGTGCCAGCAGCTCACCTGACAAACCAGATACGCAGTATTTT

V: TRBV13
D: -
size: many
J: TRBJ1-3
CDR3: CASSLSYTVGNTIYF
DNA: TGTGCCAGCAGCTTATCGTATACTGTTGGAAACACCATATATTTT

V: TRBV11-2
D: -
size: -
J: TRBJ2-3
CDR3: CASSPGTADTQYF
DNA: TGTGCCAGCAGCCCAGGCACGGCAGATACGCAGTATTTT

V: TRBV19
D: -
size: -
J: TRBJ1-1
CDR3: CASSLRGAVNTEAFF
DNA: TGTGCCAGTAGTCTACGGGGGGCTGTGAACACTGAAGCTTTCTTT

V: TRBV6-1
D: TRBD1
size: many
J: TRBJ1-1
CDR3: CASNLDRGGLTEAFF
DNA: TGTGCCAGCAACCTGGACAGGGGGGGGCTCACTGAAGCTTTCTTT

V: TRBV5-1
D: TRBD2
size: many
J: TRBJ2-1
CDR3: CASSQTSGSDEQFF
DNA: TGCGCCAGCAGTCAGACTAGCGGGAGCGATGAGCAGTTCTTC

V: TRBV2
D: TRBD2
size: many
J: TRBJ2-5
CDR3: CASREKASGSWETQYF
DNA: TGTGCCAGCAGGGAGAAGGCTAGCGGGAGCTGGGAGACCCAGTACTTC

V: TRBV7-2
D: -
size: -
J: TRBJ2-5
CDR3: CASTLMGPAKTQYF
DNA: TGTGCCAGCACCCTCATGGGGCCGGCAAAGACCCAGTACTTC

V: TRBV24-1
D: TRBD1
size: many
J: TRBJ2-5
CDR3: CATSGSPGTGYQETQYF
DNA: TGTGCCACCAGTGGTAGCCCCGGGACAGGTTATCAAGAGACCCAGTACTTC

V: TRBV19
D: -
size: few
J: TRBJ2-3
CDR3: CASSIAASEGTQYF
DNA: TGTGCCAGTAGTATAGCGGCTAGCGAAGGGACGCAGTATTTT

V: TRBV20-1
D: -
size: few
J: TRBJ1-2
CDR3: CSAAARGRRDGYTF
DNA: TGCAGTGCCGCCGCCCGGGGGAGAAGGGATGGCTACACCTTC

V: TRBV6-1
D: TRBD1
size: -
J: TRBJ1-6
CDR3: CASSLRDRGSPLHF
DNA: TGTGCCAGCAGTCTCCGGGACAGGGGGTCACCCCTCCACTTT

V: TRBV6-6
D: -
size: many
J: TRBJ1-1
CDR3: CASSYVGGGTEAFF
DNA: TGTGCCAGCAGTTACGTTGGTGGGGGCACTGAAGCTTTCTTT

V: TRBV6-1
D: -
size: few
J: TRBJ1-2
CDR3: CASSERGSDYGYTF
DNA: TGTGCCAGCAGTGAAAGGGGCAGTGACTATGGCTACACCTTC

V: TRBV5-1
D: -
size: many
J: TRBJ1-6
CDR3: CASSTGAGSPLHF
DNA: TGCGCCAGCAGCACCGGTGCGGGGTCACCCCTCCACTTT

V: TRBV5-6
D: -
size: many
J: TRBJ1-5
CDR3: CASSSREGDSNQPQHF
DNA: TGTGCCAGCAGCTCGCGGGAAGGAGATAGCAATCAGCCCCAGCATTTT

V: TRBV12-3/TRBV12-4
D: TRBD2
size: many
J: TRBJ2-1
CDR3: CASSPGTSGRAKVRDEQFF
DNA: TGTGCCAGCAGCCCTGGGACTAGCGGGAGGGCCAAGGTTCGCGATGAGCAGTTCTTC

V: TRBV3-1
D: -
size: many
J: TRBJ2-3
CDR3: CASRSQDTQYF
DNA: TGTGCCAGCAGGTCACAAGATACGCAGTATTTT

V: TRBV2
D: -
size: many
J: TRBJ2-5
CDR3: CASSDRRNQETQYF
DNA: TGTGCCAGCAGTGATCGGCGAAACCAAGAGACCCAGTACTTC

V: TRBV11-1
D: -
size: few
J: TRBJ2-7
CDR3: CASSLDGRGHYEQYF
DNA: TGTGCCAGCAGCTTAGACGGGAGAGGGCACTACGAGCAGTACTTC

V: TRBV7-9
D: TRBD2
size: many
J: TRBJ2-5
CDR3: CASSPGTSGMYQETQYF
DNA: TGTGCCAGCAGCCCCGGGACTAGCGGGATGTACCAAGAGACCCAGTACTTC

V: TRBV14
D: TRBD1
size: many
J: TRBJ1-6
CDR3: CASSHQWDSYNSPLHF
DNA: TGTGCCAGCAGCCATCAATGGGACAGCTATAATTCACCCCTCCACTTT

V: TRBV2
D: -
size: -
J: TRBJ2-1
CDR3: CASSDGTRYNEQFF
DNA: TGTGCCAGCAGTGATGGGACCCGCTACAATGAGCAGTTCTTC

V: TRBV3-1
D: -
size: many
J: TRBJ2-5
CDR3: CASSPPSETQYF
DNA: TGTGCCAGCAGCCCGCCTTCGGAGACCCAGTACTTC

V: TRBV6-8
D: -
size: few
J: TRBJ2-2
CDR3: CASSYWGRNTGELFF
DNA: TGTGCCAGCAGTTACTGGGGGCGCAACACCGGGGAGCTGTTTTTT

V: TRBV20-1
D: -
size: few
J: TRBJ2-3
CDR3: CSASSSYGRTDTQYF
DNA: TGCAGTGCTAGTTCTTCTTACGGCCGCACAGATACGCAGTATTTT

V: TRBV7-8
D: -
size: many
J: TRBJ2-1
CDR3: CASSFRQRGASSYNEQFF
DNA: TGTGCCAGCAGCTTTCGACAAAGGGGGGCCAGCTCCTACAATGAGCAGTTCTTC

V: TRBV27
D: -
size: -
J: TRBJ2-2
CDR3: CASKYRRDAGELFF
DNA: TGTGCCAGCAAGTACAGGAGAGATGCCGGGGAGCTGTTTTTT

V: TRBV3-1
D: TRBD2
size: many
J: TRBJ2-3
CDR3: CASSQEIAGNTDTQYF
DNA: TGTGCCAGCAGCCAAGAGATAGCGGGAAACACAGATACGCAGTATTTT

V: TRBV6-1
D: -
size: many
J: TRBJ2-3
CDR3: CASKYGVSTDTQYF
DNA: TGTGCCAGCAAGTACGGGGTATCCACAGATACGCAGTATTTT

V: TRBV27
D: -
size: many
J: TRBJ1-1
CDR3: CASSLSGGRGRNTEAFF
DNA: TGTGCCAGCAGTTTATCGGGGGGACGGGGGAGGAACACTGAAGCTTTCTTT

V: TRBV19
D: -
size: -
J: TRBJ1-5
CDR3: CASSNAQGLQPQHF
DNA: TGTGCCAGTAGTAATGCTCAGGGGCTTCAGCCCCAGCATTTT

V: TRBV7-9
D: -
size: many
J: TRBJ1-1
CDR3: CASSLISAPEAFF
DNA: TGTGCCAGCAGCTTAATCTCGGCCCCCGAAGCTTTCTTT

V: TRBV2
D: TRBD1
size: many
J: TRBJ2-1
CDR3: CASSGTGLYNEQFF
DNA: TGTGCCAGCAGCGGGACAGGGCTCTACAATGAGCAGTTCTTC

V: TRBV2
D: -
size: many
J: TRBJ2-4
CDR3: CASNGAVTAKNIQYF
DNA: TGTGCCAGCAACGGGGCGGTAACGGCCAAAAACATTCAGTACTTC